These 22 T cell receptor gamma chains were all obtained from the same sample, sequenced in a study of γδ T cells in repeated Plasmodium falciparum infection. TCRdb made new clone calls on the multiplex PCR reads using CATT. This table has 20,000 to 30,000 gamma-chain clones, under 3% appearing once. Bulk repertoires came from Vgamma9/Vdelta2+ or Vdelta2-negative gammadelta T cells flow-sorted from PBMC. Specimen: gamma-delta T cells from blood. All receptors derive from a pool of human donors (malaria-infected and uninfected, not separated).

This clone turned up a few times. A far larger clone is one base from this, pointing to a likely read error. The sample has other DNA sequences that encode this CDR3 too. The chain combines TRGV9 with TRGJ1 or TRGJ2. The J gene was missing in TCRdb and was found by matching the end of the DNA to germline. V shed 0 bases and J 9 bases; nucleotides not matched to a gene: 8. Germline lookup yields CDR1 GITISATS and CDR2 ISYDGTV (reference sequence). This CDR3 spans 13 amino acids. The CDR3 DNA reads as TGTGCCTTGTGGGAGGTGCACTGCTGTAAGAAACTCTTT. It translates to CALWEVHCCKKLF.

The table lists this clone with a few counts. A far bigger clonotype differs at one base, so this is likely a read error. The DNA is left out, because the CDR3 cannot be placed on it with certainty; the CDR3 is given as TCRdb lists it. The same CDR3 also results from other DNA sequences found in this sample. No J gene call was made, and the V gene is TRGV9. The CDR3 numbers 33 amino acids, ends counted. Germline CDR1 GITISATS, CDR2 ISYDGTV (reference sequence). The CDR3 protein is CALWEVLLIGIRNSLAVEQHWLSQVSIGRIQHF.

This clone was found many times. This chain uses TRGV2 with TRGJ1 or TRGJ2. CDR1 and CDR2 (germline): EGSNGY, YDSYNSKV. CDR3 length: 13 residues. V dropped 3 bases and J dropped 4; count of bases not matched to a gene: 6. In DNA, the CDR3 is TGTGCCACCTGGGACCTAACCTATTATAAGAAACTCTTT. Encoded protein: CATWDLTYYKKLF.

This clone has just a few counts. A read error is likely here: a far larger clone is one base away. The sample holds other DNA sequences that translate to the same CDR3. The J gene is uncalled and the V gene is TRGV9. Germline loops: CDR1 GITISATS, CDR2 ISYDGTV (reference sequence). The CDR3 has 14 amino acids. CDR3 in DNA: TGTGCCTTGTGGGAGGCAACTCTTTATTATAAGAAACTCTTC. This sequence encodes CALWEATLYYKKLF.

Many counts were recorded for this clone. The V call is TRGV3, the J call TRGJ1 or TRGJ2. The J gene was missing in TCRdb and was found by matching the end of the DNA to germline. Germline assignment: CDR1 VTNTFY and CDR2 YDVSTARD (reference sequence). V shed 3 bases, J shed 4 bases, and the junction held 12 bases outside the gene matches. This CDR3 has 15 amino acids. The CDR3 DNA follows: TGTGCCACCTGGGACTGGCCTGGGGGCTATTATAAGAAACTCTTT. This translates into CATWDWPGGYYKKLF.

Ten or more counts support this clone. This clone may be a read error of a much larger clone one base away. No DNA is shown, since the ends of the CDR3 on it are uncertain; the CDR3 is the one TCRdb lists. No J gene was named, though the V gene is TRGV8. A total of 29 residues make up the CDR3, ends included. In germline, CDR1 is VENAVY, CDR2 YDSYNSRV. CDR3 protein: CATWAIIRNSLAVEQHLLSQVSNGRIQHF.

This clone was seen ten or more times. A far larger clone is just one base off, so this is likely a read error. Other DNA sequences of this sample code for an identical CDR3. The chain couples TRGV9 to TRGJP. The J gene was not available in TCRdb and was assigned here by matching the DNA to germline segments. V shed 6 bases, J shed 9 bases, and the junction held 8 bases outside the gene matches. The length of the CDR3 is 15 residues. The germline gives CDR1 GITISATS, CDR2 ISYDGTV (reference sequence). The CDR3 nucleotides are TGTGCCTTGTGGTCCGAAGGGTTGGGCAAAAAAATCAAGGTATTT. Protein sequence: CALWSEGLGKKIKVF.

In its sample, this clone was seen many times. TCRdb attributes to this sequence the protein of a much larger clone, which differs from the DNA translation at residue 6; a read error is likely, and the protein displayed is translated from the DNA. The rearrangement uses TRGV9 and TRGJP. V shed 3 bases and J 2 bases; nucleotides not matched to a gene: 1. The length of the CDR3 is 16 residues. Germline CDR1 GITISATS, CDR2 ISYDGTV (reference sequence). CDR3 bases: TGTGCCTTGTGGGAGCGGCAAGAGTTGGGCAAAAAAATCAAGGTATTT. Its translation is CALWERQELGKKIKVF.

The table lists this clone with a few counts. This sequence is one base from a far larger clone and is likely a read error. Because the CDR3's place on the DNA is in doubt, the DNA is left out and the CDR3 is given as listed by TCRdb. No J gene was named, though the V gene is TRGV5. The germline CDR1 and CDR2 sequences are VINAFY and YDVSNSKD. Ends included, the CDR3 has 32 residues. The CDR3 is CATWDRRRIIRNSLAVEQHWLSQVSIGRIQHF.

There are a few counts of this clone. It differs at one base from a far larger clone, so likely a read error. Other DNA sequences from this sample encode an identical CDR3 as well. The CDR3 region is CALWEVTSYYKKLF. Here the CDR3 DNA reads TGTGCCTTGTGGGAGGTCACCTCTTATTATAAGAAACTCTTC. The chain is built from TRGV9 and TRGJ1 or TRGJ2. The germline gives CDR1 GITISATS, CDR2 ISYDGTV (reference sequence). The CDR3 runs to 14 residues.

In its sample, this clone was seen many times. A read error is possible here, since a much larger clone lies one base away. The chain is built from TRGV2 and TRGJP1. TCRdb supplies no J gene; here it was assigned by aligning the nucleotide sequence to germline. Germline values: CDR1 EGSNGY, CDR2 YDSYNSKV. CDR3 size: 13 residues. The CDR3 is CATWTTTGWFKIF. The CDR3 nucleotides are TGCGCCACCTGGACAACCACTGGTTGGTTCAAGATATTT.

This clone came up a few times. This likely stems from a read error, as it lies one base from a far larger clone. The same CDR3 also results from other DNA sequences found in this sample. CDR3 nucleotide sequence: TGCGCCACCTGGGACTTAAGGATGGATTATTATAAGAAACTCTTT. Its translation: CATWDLRMDYYKKLF. This chain joins TRGV8 and TRGJ1 or TRGJ2. The CDR3 loop spans 15 amino acids. The germline CDR1 and CDR2 sequences are VENAVY and YDSYNSRV.

This clone has only a few counts. The chain joins TRGV8 to TRGJ1 or TRGJ2. The J gene was not available in TCRdb and was assigned here by matching the DNA to germline segments. The CDR3 is 13 amino acids. The V gene end was trimmed by 2 bases and the J gene end by 11 bases; junction bases not matched to a gene: 12. The germline V gene has CDR1 VENAVY and CDR2 YDSYNSRV. CDR3 bases: TGTGCCACCTGGGATAAAAGATCCCAAGAGAAACTCTTT. It codes for CATWDKRSQEKLF.

This clone was counted a few times. With a much larger clone just one base away, this may be a read error. The rearrangement uses TRGV8 and TRGJP2. Trimming cost V 5 bases and J 1 base; bases outside gene matches: 4. The germline V gene encodes CDR1 VENAVY and CDR2 YDSYNSRV. CDR3 size: 14 residues. DNA for the CDR3: TGTGCCACCTGGGGTACTAGTAGTGATTGGATCAAGACGTTT. It specifies CATWGTSSDWIKTF.

There are many counts of this clone. For this DNA, TCRdb reports the protein of a much larger clone, which diverges at residue 4, most likely from a read error; the protein presented here is translated directly from the DNA. V usage is TRGV4 and J usage is TRGJ1 or TRGJ2. The J gene is not listed in TCRdb, so it was assigned here from a DNA match to germline. The CDR3 length is 13 residues. Germline CDR1 EGSTGY, CDR2 YDSYTSSV. DNA of the CDR3: TGTGCCACCCGGGATGGGCGGTGTTATAAGAAACTCTTT. It translates to CATRDGRCYKKLF.

This clone was seen many times. A far larger clone is just one base off, so this is likely a read error. Other nucleotide sequences in the sample specify the same CDR3. This chain joins TRGV4 and TRGJP2. Matching the DNA to germline supplied the J gene, which TCRdb does not give. V dropped 5 bases and J dropped 11; count of bases not matched to a gene: 14. Germline values: CDR1 EGSTGY, CDR2 YDSYTSSV. This CDR3 is built from 14 residues. CDR3 nucleotides: TGTGCCACCTGGGCCCCAGCTAAAGACTGGATCAAGACGTTT. This encodes CATWAPAKDWIKTF.

This clone is large in the sample. The identical CDR3 is also encoded by other nucleotide sequences in the sample. The rearrangement links TRGV8 to TRGJ1 or TRGJ2. CDR3 length: 9 amino acids. V was pared by 4 bases and J by 10 bases, with 1 base of the junction left unmatched. Germline CDR1 reads VENAVY; CDR2 reads YDSYNSRV. The CDR3 loop is CATWDKKLF. CDR3 bases: TGTGCCACCTGGGACAAGAAACTCTTT.

This clone was seen a handful of times. The TCRdb protein comes from a much larger clone and disagrees with this DNA's translation at residue 6, likely due to a read error; the protein given here is derived from the DNA. The chain recombines TRGV9 with TRGJ1 or TRGJ2. The J gene is not listed in TCRdb, so it was assigned here from a DNA match to germline. V was clipped by 3 bases and J by 12 bases; unmatched bases: 2. The CDR3 totals 9 residues. Germline V lookup: CDR1 GITISATS, CDR2 ISYDGTV (reference sequence). The CDR3 DNA sequence: TGTGCCTTGTGGGAGTCGAAACTCTTT. Its protein is CALWESKLF.

The chain links TRGV9 to TRGJP. The J gene is not listed in TCRdb, so it was assigned here from a DNA match to germline. V dropped 0 bases and J dropped 4; count of bases not matched to a gene: 9. The CDR3 runs to 19 residues. CDR1 GITISATS and CDR2 ISYDGTV come from the germline V gene (reference sequence). CDR3 sequence: CALWEVDWSQELGKKIKVF. CDR3 sequence (DNA): TGTGCCTTGTGGGAGGTGGATTGGTCACAAGAGTTGGGCAAAAAAATCAAGGTATTT.

Notes on this clone: Translating this DNA gives a protein that differs at residue 8 from the TCRdb one, which belongs to a much larger clone; a read error is likely, and the protein shown is this translation. V and J are TRGV3 and TRGJP. Germline V lookup: CDR1 VTNTFY, CDR2 YDVSTARD (reference sequence). The CDR3 has 18 amino acids. V was pared by 0 bases and J by 7 bases, with 9 bases of the junction left unmatched. The CDR3 sequence is CATWDRLSGELGKKIKVF. CDR3 coding DNA: TGTGCCACCTGGGACAGGCTGTCGGGGGAGTTGGGCAAAAAAATCAAGGTATTT.

With regard to this clone: A far larger clone is only one base removed, so a read error is likely. The same CDR3 arises from other DNA sequences in this sample as well. The V call is TRGV9, the J call TRGJ1 or TRGJ2. In the absence of a J gene in TCRdb, the DNA was matched to germline to assign it here. The CDR3 consists of 18 residues. Germline V gives CDR1 GITISATS, CDR2 ISYDGTV (reference sequence). Losses at the gene ends were 0 bases for V and 0 bases for J; bases not matched to a gene: 14. The CDR3 DNA follows: TGTGCCTTGTGGGAGGTGCACTATGGTCTAGGGAATTATTATAAGAAACTCTTT. Its protein product is CALWEVHYGLGNYYKKLF.

This clone was seen repeatedly, ten times or more. The protein that TCRdb holds for this DNA derives from a much larger clone and differs from the translated DNA at residue 11, which likely indicates a read error; the protein shown here is translated from the DNA. This CDR3 is CALWEVQCYYRKLF. The CDR3 nucleotides are TGTGCCTTGTGGGAGGTGCAATGTTATTATAGGAAACTCTTT. The chain carries TRGV9 and TRGJ1 or TRGJ2. Here the J gene was assigned by germline matching of the DNA, as TCRdb has none. CDR1 is GITISATS and CDR2 is ISYDGTV in the germline V gene (reference sequence). This CDR3 is built from 14 residues.